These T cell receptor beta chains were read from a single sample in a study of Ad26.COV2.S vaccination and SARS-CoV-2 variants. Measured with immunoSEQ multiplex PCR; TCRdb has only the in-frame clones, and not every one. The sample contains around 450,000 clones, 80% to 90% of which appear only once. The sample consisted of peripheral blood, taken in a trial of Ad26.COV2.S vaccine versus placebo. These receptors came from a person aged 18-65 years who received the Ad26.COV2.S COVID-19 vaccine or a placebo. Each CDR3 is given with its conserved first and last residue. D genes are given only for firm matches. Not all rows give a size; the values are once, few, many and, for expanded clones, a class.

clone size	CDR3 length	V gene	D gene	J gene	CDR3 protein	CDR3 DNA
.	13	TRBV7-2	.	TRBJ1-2	CASSLGRGAGYTF	TGTGCCAGCAGCTTAGGGAGGGGGGCCGGCTACACCTTC
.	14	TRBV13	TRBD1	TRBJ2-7	CASSRGTGVGEQYF	TGTGCCAGCAGTCGCGGGACAGGGGTGGGGGAGCAGTACTTC
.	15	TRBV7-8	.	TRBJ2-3	CASSLDLTRTDTQYF	TGTGCCAGCAGCTTAGACTTGACACGGACAGATACGCAGTATTTT
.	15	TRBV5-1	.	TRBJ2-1	CASSGWPRGVNEQFF	TGCGCCAGCAGCGGTTGGCCTAGGGGGGTCAATGAGCAGTTCTTC
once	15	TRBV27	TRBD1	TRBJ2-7	CASTANRGRFHEQYF	TGTGCCAGCACCGCCAACAGGGGCCGGTTCCACGAGCAGTACTTC
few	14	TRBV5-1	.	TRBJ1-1	CASSLVGTNTEAFF	TGCGCCAGCAGCTTGGTCGGGACCAACACTGAAGCTTTCTTT
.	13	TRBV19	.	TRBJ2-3	CASSQGGAGPQYF	TGTGCCAGTAGTCAGGGGGGAGCAGGACCGCAGTATTTT
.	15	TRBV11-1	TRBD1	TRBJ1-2	CASSTALGQGLGYTF	TGTGCCAGCAGCACCGCCTTGGGACAGGGTCTCGGCTACACCTTC
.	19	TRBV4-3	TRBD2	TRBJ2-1	CASSQGPSLAGTSYNEQFF	TGCGCCAGCAGCCAAGGCCCCTCGTTAGCGGGGACCTCCTACAATGAGCAGTTCTTC
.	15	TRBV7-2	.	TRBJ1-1	CASSLAWGANTEAFF	TGTGCCAGCAGCTTAGCTTGGGGGGCTAACACTGAAGCTTTCTTT
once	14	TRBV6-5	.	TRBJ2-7	CASSSPWTEHEQYF	TGTGCCAGCAGTTCCCCGTGGACAGAGCACGAGCAGTACTTC
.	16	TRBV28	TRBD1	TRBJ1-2	CASSSLRTGGHYGYTF	TGTGCCAGCAGTTCGTTAAGGACAGGGGGTCACTATGGCTACACCTTC
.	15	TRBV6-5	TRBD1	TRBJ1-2	CASSWGQGVYYGYTF	TGTGCCAGCAGTTGGGGACAGGGGGTTTACTATGGCTACACCTTC
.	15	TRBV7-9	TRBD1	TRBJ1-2	CASSRNIGQGGGYTF	TGTGCCAGCAGCCGAAACATCGGACAGGGAGGTGGCTACACCTTC
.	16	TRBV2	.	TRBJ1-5	CASNQQGGVGNQPQHF	TGTGCCAGCAATCAGCAAGGGGGGGTAGGCAATCAGCCCCAGCATTTT
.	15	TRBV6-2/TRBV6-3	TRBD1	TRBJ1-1	CASSWLGQGSTEAFF	TGTGCCAGCAGTTGGTTGGGACAGGGAAGCACTGAAGCTTTCTTT
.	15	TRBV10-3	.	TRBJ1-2	CAISEPGRANYGYTF	TGTGCCATCAGTGAACCAGGCCGAGCTAACTATGGCTACACCTTC
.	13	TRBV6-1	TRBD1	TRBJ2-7	CASSEAYDRERYF	TGTGCCAGCAGTGAAGCGTACGACAGGGAGCGATACTTC
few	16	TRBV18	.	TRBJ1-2	CASSPPMGAEVYGYTF	TGTGCCAGCTCACCACCGATGGGGGCAGAAGTCTATGGCTACACCTTC
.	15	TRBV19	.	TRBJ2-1	CASSIAVSSYNEQFF	TGTGCCAGTAGCATAGCGGTAAGCTCCTACAATGAGCAGTTCTTC
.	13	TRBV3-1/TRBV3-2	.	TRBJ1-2	CASSQIGPAGYTF	TGTGCCAGCAGCCAAATCGGTCCAGCGGGCTACACCTTC
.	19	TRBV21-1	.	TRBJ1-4	CASSNPPGTEDRLEEKLFF	TGTGCCAGCAGCAATCCACCCGGGACGGAGGATAGGCTGGAAGAAAAACTGTTTTTT
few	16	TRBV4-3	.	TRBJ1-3	CASSQEGDNSGNTIYF	TGCGCCAGCAGCCAAGAGGGGGACAACTCTGGAAACACCATATATTTT
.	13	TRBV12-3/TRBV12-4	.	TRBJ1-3	CASSPRVGNTIYF	TGTGCCAGCAGTCCGCGGGTGGGAAACACCATATATTTT
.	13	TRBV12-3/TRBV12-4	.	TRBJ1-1	CASSFRGNTEAFF	TGTGCCAGCAGTTTTAGGGGAAACACTGAAGCTTTCTTT
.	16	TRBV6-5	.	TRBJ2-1	CASSYSYRTTPGEQFF	TGTGCCAGCAGTTACTCGTACCGGACCACACCTGGTGAGCAGTTCTTC
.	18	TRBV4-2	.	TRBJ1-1	CASSQGMGGNYMNTEAFF	TGTGCCAGCAGCCAAGGCATGGGCGGAAACTACATGAACACTGAAGCTTTCTTT
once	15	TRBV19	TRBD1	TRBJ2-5	CASSKWATGEETQYF	TGTGCCAGTAGTAAGTGGGCTACAGGGGAAGAGACCCAGTACTTC
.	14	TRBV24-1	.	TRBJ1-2	CATSVGGGENGYTF	TGTGCCACCAGTGTGGGGGGCGGAGAAAATGGCTACACCTTC
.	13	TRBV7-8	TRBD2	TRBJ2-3	CASAREVWDTQYF	TGTGCCAGCGCGCGGGAGGTTTGGGATACGCAGTATTTT
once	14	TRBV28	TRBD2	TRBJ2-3	CASQPGLALDTQYF	TGTGCCAGCCAGCCCGGACTAGCGCTGGATACGCAGTATTTT